A selection of T cell receptor beta chains follows, all from one sample in a study of STAT5B mutations in CD4+ large granular lymphocyte leukemia. TCRdb's copy holds only in-frame clones and misses some; the assay was immunoSEQ multiplex PCR. The sample yields about 27,000 clones, around three quarters seen once. Sequenced: CD4+ T cells from blood buffy coats. The receptors were gathered from a human donor in good health. Both conserved end residues are part of each CDR3. A D gene is named only where the DNA matches it firmly. Part of the rows lack a size; the others show once, few, many or a class for expanded clones.

>TRBJ2-3|16|TRBV5-4|.|.
TGTGCCAGCAGCTTGGCCCGGCAGAGAAGCACAGATACGCAGTATTTT
CASSLARQRSTDTQYF
>TRBJ2-7|12|TRBV5-1|.|.
TGCGCCAGCAGCAAGGACTTCTTCGAGCAGTACTTC
CASSKDFFEQYF
>TRBJ2-2|14|TRBV9|TRBD1|.
TGTGCCAGCAGCGCCGGGACAGACCCCGGGGAGCTGTTTTTT
CASSAGTDPGELFF
>TRBJ2-2|14|TRBV11-2|.|.
TGTGCCAGCAGCAAGACAGGGAACACCGGGGAGCTGTTTTTT
CASSKTGNTGELFF
>TRBJ2-5|13|TRBV12-2|.|.
TGTGCAAGTTATGGGGGCGCGGGGGAGACCCAGTACTTC
CASYGGAGETQYF
>TRBJ2-1|13|TRBV7-2|.|.
TGTGCCAGCCACCGGGATTTATACAATGAGCAGTTCTTC
CASHRDLYNEQFF
>TRBJ2-2|14|TRBV5-1|.|.
TGCGCTAGCAGCTTCACAGCGAACACCGGGGAGCTGTTTTTT
CASSFTANTGELFF
>TRBJ2-2|14|TRBV7-7|.|.
TGTGCTAGCAGCTTAGAACATCTCTCCGGGGAGCTGTTTTTT
CASSLEHLSGELFF
>TRBJ2-3|14|TRBV2|TRBD1|.
TGTGCCAGTATGACAGGGGGCGAGGCAGATACGCAGTATTTT
CASMTGGEADTQYF
>TRBJ1-2|13|TRBV29-1|TRBD1|.
TGCAGCGTCCGTGACAGGGGGCGGAGAGGCTACACCTTC
CSVRDRGRRGYTF
>TRBJ2-6|18|TRBV10-3|TRBD1|.
TGTGCCATAGGGACAGGGACCCTGGATAGCTCTGGGGCCAACGTCCTGACTTTC
CAIGTGTLDSSGANVLTF
>TRBJ1-2|14|TRBV5-1|TRBD1|.
TGCGCCAGCAGCTTGGTCACAGGGGGCCGTGGCTACACCTTC
CASSLVTGGRGYTF
>TRBJ2-3|14|TRBV30|TRBD2|.
TGTGCCTGGAGTTCCAGCGGGGTGGGGGATACGCAGTATTTT
CAWSSSGVGDTQYF
>TRBJ1-4|16|TRBV4-1|TRBD1|.
TGCGCCAGCAGCCAAGAGGGGACAGGGGCAGGCGAAAAACTGTTTTTT
CASSQEGTGAGEKLFF
>TRBJ1-2|14|TRBV11-2|.|.
TGTGCCAGCAGCTACCCGACAGCAGGCTATGGCTACACCTTC
CASSYPTAGYGYTF
>TRBJ1-1|14|TRBV27|.|.
TGTGCCAGCAGTTCCGCGGGACACCCCAAGGAAGCTTTCTTT
CASSSAGHPKEAFF
>TRBJ2-2|14|TRBV19|.|.
TGTGCCAGTAGTATATCCAGGTCAGCCGGGGAGCTGTTTTTT
CASSISRSAGELFF
>TRBJ2-2|16|TRBV14|TRBD2|.
TGTGCCAGCAGCCAAGTCGGGGCGGGGGGGCCCCGGGAGCTGTTTTTT
CASSQVGAGGPRELFF
>TRBJ2-1|17|TRBV28|TRBD1|once
TGTGCCAGCAATTCACCCTCTTTAGGGACAGGTTACAATGAGCAGTTCTTC
CASNSPSLGTGYNEQFF
>TRBJ1-1|15|TRBV5-1|TRBD1|.
TGCGCCAGCAGCCTTATGGGACAGGGAGGAACTGAAGCTTTCTTT
CASSLMGQGGTEAFF
>TRBJ2-7|16|TRBV5-1|TRBD1|.
TGCGCCAGCAGCTTGGCCACAGGGGGCAACTCCTACGAGCAGTACTTC
CASSLATGGNSYEQYF
>TRBJ2-1|14|TRBV14|.|few
TGTGCCAGCAGACGGGGGGCCCTTTACAATGAGCAGTTCTTC
CASRRGALYNEQFF
>TRBJ1-1|15|TRBV7-9|.|.
TGTGCCAGCAGCTCCTCGTTGGGAAAGAACACTGAAGCTTTCTTT
CASSSSLGKNTEAFF
>TRBJ1-1|13|TRBV5-6|.|few
TGTGCCAGCAGCTTGGGGGGGTTGAGAGAAGCTTTCTTT
CASSLGGLREAFF
>TRBJ2-2|14|TRBV19|TRBD1|.
TGTGCCAGTAAGACAGGGGTGAACACCGGGGAGCTGTTTTTT
CASKTGVNTGELFF
>TRBJ2-7|15|TRBV9|.|.
TGTGCCAGCAGCGTAGACAGGGCGGGTTCGAGGGAGCAGTACTTC
CASSVDRAGSREQYF
>TRBJ2-2|14|TRBV15|.|once
TGTGCCACCAGCAGAGATCTAAAGCGGGGGGAGCTGTTTTTT
CATSRDLKRGELFF
>TRBJ1-1|13|TRBV5-1|TRBD1|once
TGCGCCAGCAGGGGACAGGGCGACACTGAAGCTTTCTTT
CASRGQGDTEAFF
>TRBJ1-1|14|TRBV5-1|.|.
TGCGCCAGCAGCTTTTCCCCAGGGGCCCCCGAAGCTTTCTTT
CASSFSPGAPEAFF
>TRBJ1-6|13|TRBV7-8|.|.
TGTGCCAGCAGCTTTTCAGGGGATTCACCCCTCCACTTT
CASSFSGDSPLHF
>TRBJ2-1|14|TRBV10-3|TRBD2|few
TGTGCCATCAGTACCAGCGGGACGGTCAATGAGCAGTTCTTC
CAISTSGTVNEQFF
>TRBJ2-2|15|TRBV9|TRBD1|.
TGTGCCAGCAGCGGGGGACAGTGGAACACCGGGGAGCTGTTTTTT
CASSGGQWNTGELFF
>TRBJ1-1|12|TRBV2|.|.
TGTGCCAGGACCGCAGAAAACACTGAAGCTTTCTTT
CARTAENTEAFF
>TRBJ2-3|15|TRBV6-1|TRBD2|.
TGTGCCAGCAGCCCCGGGACTAGCGGCACAGATACGCAGTATTTT
CASSPGTSGTDTQYF
>TRBJ1-2|14|TRBV6-6|TRBD1|.
TGTGCCAGCAGTTACAACGGGACAGTCTATGGCTACACCTTC
CASSYNGTVYGYTF
>TRBJ2-1|12|TRBV2|.|.
TGTGCCAGCAGTGAAATTGTAGATGAGCAGTTCTTC
CASSEIVDEQFF
>TRBJ1-2|14|TRBV5-4|TRBD1|.
TGTGCCAGCAGCCTAGCCCGTACAGGGGCTGGCTACACCTTC
CASSLARTGAGYTF
>TRBJ1-2|16|TRBV15|TRBD1|.
TGTGCCACCAGCCGTGGGGGACAGGGAAAGGGCTATGGCTACACCTTC
CATSRGGQGKGYGYTF
>TRBJ2-1|15|TRBV5-1|TRBD2|few
TGCGCCAGCAGCTTGGTCGGGGGGGCCCGAAATGAGCAGTTCTTC
CASSLVGGARNEQFF
>TRBJ2-1|13|TRBV7-3|.|few
TGTGCCAGCAGCCCGGGACGGATCAATGAGCAGTTCTTC
CASSPGRINEQFF
>TRBJ2-5|12|TRBV7-2|.|.
TGTGCCAGCAGCTTAGCGCGGGAGACCCAGTACTTC
CASSLARETQYF
>TRBJ2-7|13|TRBV2|TRBD1|.
TGTGCCAGCAGTGGAGGGACAGGTCGGGAGCAGTACTTC
CASSGGTGREQYF
>TRBJ1-1|13|TRBV6-1|.|.
TGTGCCAGCAGCCACGCAGGGGTCGCTGAAGCTTTCTTT
CASSHAGVAEAFF
>TRBJ1-2|12|TRBV9|.|.
TGTGCCAGCAGCCAGATAATGGGTGGCTACACCTTC
CASSQIMGGYTF
>TRBJ1-6|17|TRBV5-6|TRBD1|few
TGTGCCAGCAGCTCGGAGACAGGGAGGTCCTATAATTCACCCCTCCACTTT
CASSSETGRSYNSPLHF
>TRBJ2-3|11|TRBV10-3|.|.
TGTGCCATCGAGGCGGCAGATACGCAGTATTTT
CAIEAADTQYF
>TRBJ1-2|16|TRBV30|TRBD1|.
TGTGCCTGGAGCCCGGGACAGGGAGGGATCAGTAAGGGCTACACCTTC
CAWSPGQGGISKGYTF
>TRBJ2-5|16|TRBV5-4|.|once
TGTGCCAGCAGCACGGACAGTGGGGGGATTCAAGAGACCCAGTACTTC
CASSTDSGGIQETQYF
>TRBJ2-3|14|TRBV5-1|TRBD2|.
TGCGCCAGCACCAACGGGGGGATCACAGATACGCAGTATTTT
CASTNGGITDTQYF
>TRBJ1-6|18|TRBV11-1|.|.
TGTGCCAGCAGCCCCCAACGAAGAGCATGGACCGGGGATTCACCCCTCCACTTT
CASSPQRRAWTGDSPLHF
>TRBJ2-2|15|TRBV19|TRBD2|few
TGTGCCAGTAGACGGGGGGACGCGAACACCGGGGAGCTGTTTTTT
CASRRGDANTGELFF
>TRBJ2-3|14|TRBV25-1|.|once
TGTGCCAGCAGTGAATCCAGGTTCCCAGATACGCAGTATTTT
CASSESRFPDTQYF
>TRBJ2-3|14|TRBV27|TRBD2|.
TGTGCCAGCAGACTGCGGGAGGTGGCAGATACGCAGTATTTT
CASRLREVADTQYF
>TRBJ1-5|15|TRBV30|.|few
TGTGCCTGGGCCACTGGGGTACCCAGCAATCAGCCCCAGCATTTT
CAWATGVPSNQPQHF
>TRBJ2-5|14|TRBV7-8|.|.
TGTGCCAGCAGCTTTGGGGCTTTCCAGGAGACCCAGTACTTC
CASSFGAFQETQYF
>TRBJ2-7|13|TRBV2|TRBD2|.
TGTGCCAGCAGAGCTCCCGGGAGGGACGAGCAGTACTTC
CASRAPGRDEQYF
>TRBJ2-3|13|TRBV25-1|.|.
TGTGCCAGCAGCCCAGCTAGCACAGATACGCAGTATTTT
CASSPASTDTQYF
>TRBJ1-2|15|TRBV27|.|.
TGTGCCAGCAGTCTCCACCGGGACCTAAACTATGGCTACACCTTC
CASSLHRDLNYGYTF
>TRBJ1-4|15|TRBV28|.|few
TGTGCCAGCAGTTTACCGCTCAGAACTTCTGAAAAACTGTTTTTT
CASSLPLRTSEKLFF
>TRBJ2-1|16|TRBV4-2|TRBD2|.
TGTGCCAGCAGCCAAGACGGGGGACTAGGGTACAATGAGCAGTTCTTC
CASSQDGGLGYNEQFF